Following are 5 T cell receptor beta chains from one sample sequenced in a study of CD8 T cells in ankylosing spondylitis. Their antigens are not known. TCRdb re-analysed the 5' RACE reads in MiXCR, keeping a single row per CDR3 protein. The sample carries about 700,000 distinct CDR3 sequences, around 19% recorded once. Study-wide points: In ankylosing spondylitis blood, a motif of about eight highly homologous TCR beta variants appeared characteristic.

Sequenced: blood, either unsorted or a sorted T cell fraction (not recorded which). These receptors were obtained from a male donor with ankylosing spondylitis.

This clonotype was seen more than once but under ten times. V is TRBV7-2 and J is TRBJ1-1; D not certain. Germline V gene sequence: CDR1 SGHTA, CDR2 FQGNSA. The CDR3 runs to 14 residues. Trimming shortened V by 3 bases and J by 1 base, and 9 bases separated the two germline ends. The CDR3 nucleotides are TGTGCCAGCAGCTTGTCGGAAGGGAACACTGAAGCTTTCTTT. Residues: CASSLSEGNTEAFF.

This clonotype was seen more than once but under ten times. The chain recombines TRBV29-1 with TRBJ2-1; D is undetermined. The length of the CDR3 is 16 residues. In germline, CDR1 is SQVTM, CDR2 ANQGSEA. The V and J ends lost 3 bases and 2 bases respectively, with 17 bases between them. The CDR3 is CSVEPSTDPPYNEQFF. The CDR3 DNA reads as TGCAGCGTTGAGCCCTCAACGGACCCTCCCTACAATGAGCAGTTCTTC.

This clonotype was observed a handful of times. In DNA form, the CDR3 reads TGTGCCAGCAGTTCCCCCGGGACAGGGGGTATCGGCTACACCTTC. It specifies CASSSPGTGGIGYTF. This rearrangement joins TRBV27 to TRBJ1-2, with TRBD1 identical over 11 bases. From germline, CDR1 is MNHEY and CDR2 SMNVEV (reference sequence). Germline trimming cut 4 bases from V and 8 bases from J; bases unmatched to any gene: 9. The length of the CDR3 is 15 residues.

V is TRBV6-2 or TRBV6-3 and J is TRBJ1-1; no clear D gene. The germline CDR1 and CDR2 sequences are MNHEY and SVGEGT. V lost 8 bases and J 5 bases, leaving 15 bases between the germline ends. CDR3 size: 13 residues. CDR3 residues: CASLRPDWTEAFF. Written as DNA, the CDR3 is TGTGCCAGCTTACGGCCAGATTGGACTGAAGCTTTCTTT.

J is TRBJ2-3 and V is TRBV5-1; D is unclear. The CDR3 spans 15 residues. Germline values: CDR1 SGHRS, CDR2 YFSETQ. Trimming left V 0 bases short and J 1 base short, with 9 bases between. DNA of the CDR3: TGCGCCAGCAGCTTGGAGGGCCGACGCACAGATACGCAGTATTTT. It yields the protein CASSLEGRRTDTQYF.